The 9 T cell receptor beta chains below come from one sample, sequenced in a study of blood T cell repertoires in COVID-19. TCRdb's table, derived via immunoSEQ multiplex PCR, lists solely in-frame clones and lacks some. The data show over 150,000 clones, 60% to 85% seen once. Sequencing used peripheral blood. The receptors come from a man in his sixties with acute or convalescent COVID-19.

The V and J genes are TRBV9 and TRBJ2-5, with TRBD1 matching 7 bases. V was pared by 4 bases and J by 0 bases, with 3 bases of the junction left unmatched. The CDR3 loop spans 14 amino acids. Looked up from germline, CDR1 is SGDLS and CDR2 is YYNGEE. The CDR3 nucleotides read TGTGCCAGCAGCCTAGACAGGGACCAAGAGACCCAGTACTTC. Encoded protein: CASSLDRDQETQYF. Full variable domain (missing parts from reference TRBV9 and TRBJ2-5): DSGVTQTPKHLITATGQRVTLRCSPRSGDLSVYWYQQSLDQGLQFLIQYYNGEERAKGNILERFSAQQFPDLHSELNLSSLELGDSALYFCASSLDRDQETQYFGPGTRLLVL.

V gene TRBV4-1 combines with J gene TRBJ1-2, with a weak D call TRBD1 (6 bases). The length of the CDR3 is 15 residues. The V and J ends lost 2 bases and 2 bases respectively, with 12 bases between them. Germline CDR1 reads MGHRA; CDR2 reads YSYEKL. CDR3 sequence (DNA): TGCGCCAGCAGCCAACCCAAGCAGGGGAACTATGGCTACACCTTC. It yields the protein CASSQPKQGNYGYTF.

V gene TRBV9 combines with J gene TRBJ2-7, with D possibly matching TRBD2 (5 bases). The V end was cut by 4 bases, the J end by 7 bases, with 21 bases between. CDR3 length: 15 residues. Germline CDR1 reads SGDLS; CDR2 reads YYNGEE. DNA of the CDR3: TGTGCCAGCAGCCGTACAGCGGTCTCCTCCGGGGAGCAGTACTTC. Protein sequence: CASSRTAVSSGEQYF.

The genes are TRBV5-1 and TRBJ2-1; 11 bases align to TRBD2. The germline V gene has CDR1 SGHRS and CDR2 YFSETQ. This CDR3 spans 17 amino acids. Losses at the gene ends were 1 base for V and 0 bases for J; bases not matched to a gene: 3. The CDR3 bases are TGCGCCAGCAGCTTGAATAGCGGGGGGGCCTCCTACAATGAGCAGTTCTTC. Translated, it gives CASSLNSGGASYNEQFF.

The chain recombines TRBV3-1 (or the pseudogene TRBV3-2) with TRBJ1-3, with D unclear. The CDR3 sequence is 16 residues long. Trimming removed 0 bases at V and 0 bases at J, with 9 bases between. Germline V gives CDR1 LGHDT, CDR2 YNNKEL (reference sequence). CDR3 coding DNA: TGTGCCAGCAGCCAAGATTTCGCGAGCTCTGGAAACACCATATATTTT. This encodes CASSQDFASSGNTIYF.

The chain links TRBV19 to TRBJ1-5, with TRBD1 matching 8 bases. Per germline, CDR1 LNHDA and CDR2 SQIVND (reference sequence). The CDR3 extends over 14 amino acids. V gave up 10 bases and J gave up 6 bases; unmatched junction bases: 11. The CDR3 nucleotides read TGTGCCACCCCCAGGGACAGGAAGATTCAGCCCCAGCATTTT. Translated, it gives CATPRDRKIQPQHF.

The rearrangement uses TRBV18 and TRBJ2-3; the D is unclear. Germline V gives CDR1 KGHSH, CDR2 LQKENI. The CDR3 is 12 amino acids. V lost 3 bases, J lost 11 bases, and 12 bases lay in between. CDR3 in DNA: TGTGCCAGCTCACCGACCGGAGAATGGCAGTATTTT. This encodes CASSPTGEWQYF.

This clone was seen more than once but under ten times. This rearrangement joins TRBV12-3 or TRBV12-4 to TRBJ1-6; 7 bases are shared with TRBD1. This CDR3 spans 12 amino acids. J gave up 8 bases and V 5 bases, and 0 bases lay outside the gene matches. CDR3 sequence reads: CASSTGDSPLHF. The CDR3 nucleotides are TGTGCCAGCAGTACAGGGGATTCACCCCTCCACTTT.

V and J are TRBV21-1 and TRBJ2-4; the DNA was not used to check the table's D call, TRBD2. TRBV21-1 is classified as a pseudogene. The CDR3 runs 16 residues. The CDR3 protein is CASSPGLPPAKNIQYF. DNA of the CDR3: TGTGCCAGCAGCCCAGGACTTCCCCCTGCCAAAAACATTCAGTACTTC.